The sequence of this T cell receptor beta chain was determined in a study of control samples from healthy donors and cancer patients. V lost 1 base, J lost 1 base, and 5 bases lay in between. The CDR3 contains 14 residues. Germline values: CDR1 SGHDN, CDR2 FVKESK. Only in-frame clones appear in the TCRdb table, and some are missing; sequencing was by immunoSEQ multiplex PCR. The sample has 100,000 or so clones, around 90% seen once. This receptor was taken from a woman aged 18-29 years in good health. The chain carries TRBV14 and TRBJ2-4, with D unclear. Sequenced input: blood. CDR3 in amino acids: CASSQAGAKNIQYF. The CDR3 coding sequence is TGTGCCAGCAGCCAAGCGGGCGCCAAAAACATTCAGTACTTC.